This T cell receptor (beta chain) was documented in a study of T-cell reconstitution after alpha-beta-depleted transplantation in children. Study outcomes and limitations: At one year after transplant, newly produced T cells mostly accounted for T-cell counts and diversity.

V was clipped by 6 bases and J by 6 bases; unmatched bases: 26. The CDR3 totals 19 residues. Germline V lookup: CDR1 MGHDK, CDR2 SYGVNS. This clonotype was recorded a few times. The antigen remains undetermined. The library targeted TCRbeta and was prepared with unique molecular identifiers. MiXCR, applied by TCRdb to the PCR reads, yields one record per CDR3 protein. The profile shows approximately 800,000 distinct CDR3 sequences, approximately 15% of them singletons. The sequencing here drew on PBMCs, mostly from graft donor cells, taken 360 days after TCRalphabeta/CD19-depleted stem cell transplant. V is TRBV25-1 and J is TRBJ2-7, with 7 bases lining up with TRBD2. This clonotype originated in a male patient aged 5 to 17 who had a stem cell transplant for acute lymphoblastic leukemia, so the T cells may come from the graft donor. Here the CDR3 DNA reads TGTGCCAGCAGCGACCATCTCGGGACTACCAATTTTCAAGGTCGCGAGCAGTACTTC. It specifies CASSDHLGTTNFQGREQYF.